Listed below are T cell receptor beta chains from one sample, sequenced in a study of spatial heterogeneity in lung cancer. TCRdb processed the 5' RACE reads anew with MiXCR; each CDR3 protein has one entry. The sample yields more than 45,000 distinct CDR3 sequences, roughly 5.2% seen once. The sample here was PBMCs, taken at surgery. Source of these receptors: a male donor with early-stage non-small cell lung cancer. The CDR3 runs from the conserved cysteine through the conserved F or W. D genes are given only for firm matches. Rows give clone size only sometimes, using once, few, many, or a class for an expanded clone.

TRBJ1-5 | 15 | many | TRBD1 | TRBV7-2 | CAGSPRGRGYQPQHF | TGTGCCGGCAGCCCCAGGGGGCGAGGGTATCAGCCCCAGCATTTT
TRBJ2-1 | 16 | many | . | TRBV9 | CASSVLSDTSYNEQFF | TGTGCCAGCAGCGTTCTGAGCGACACATCCTACAATGAGCAGTTCTTC
TRBJ2-7 | 13 | . | . | TRBV10-2 | CASSDLLAYEQYF | TGCGCCAGCAGTGATTTACTTGCCTACGAGCAGTACTTC
TRBJ2-1 | 13 | . | . | TRBV20-1 | CSASGDDYNEQFF | TGCAGTGCTAGCGGGGACGACTACAATGAGCAGTTCTTC
TRBJ2-4 | 13 | few | . | TRBV5-1 | CASSLERVDIQYF | TGCGCCAGCAGCTTGGAGCGGGTAGACATTCAGTACTTC
TRBJ1-4 | 17 | many | TRBD1 | TRBV4-1 | CASSQGGRAGGEEKLFF | TGCGCCAGCAGCCAAGGGGGCAGGGCAGGGGGAGAAGAAAAACTGTTTTTT
TRBJ2-3 | 21 | many | TRBD2 | TRBV7-2 | CASSLTEGLAGGPGAKSTQYF | TGTGCCAGCAGCTTAACAGAGGGACTAGCGGGAGGGCCAGGCGCCAAGAGTACGCAGTATTTT
TRBJ2-7 | 17 | many | TRBD2 | TRBV7-2 | CASSPRSGRMMGYEQYF | TGTGCCAGCAGCCCAAGGAGCGGGAGAATGATGGGGTACGAGCAGTACTTC
TRBJ1-2 | 13 | many | . | TRBV4-3 | CASSQAGGHGYTF | TGCGCCAGCAGCCAAGCGGGCGGCCATGGCTACACCTTC
TRBJ2-1 | 14 | few | . | TRBV2 | CASGESSSYNEQFF | TGTGCCAGCGGAGAGTCATCCTCCTACAATGAGCAGTTCTTC
TRBJ2-5 | 15 | . | TRBD1 | TRBV18 | CASSQGTGTEETQYF | TGTGCCAGCTCACAGGGGACAGGTACCGAAGAGACCCAGTACTTC
TRBJ2-4 | 12 | many | . | TRBV2 | CASGMGKNIQYF | TGTGCCAGCGGGATGGGCAAAAACATTCAGTACTTC
TRBJ1-6 | 16 | many | . | TRBV7-9 | CASSLTTPGDNSPLHF | TGTGCCAGCAGCTTAACTACTCCAGGGGATAATTCACCCCTCCACTTT
TRBJ2-7 | 14 | many | . | TRBV7-9 | CASSLGLAGVEQYF | TGTGCCAGCAGCTTAGGGCTAGCCGGGGTCGAGCAGTACTTC